The 16 T cell receptor beta chains reported below all come from one sample, sequenced in a study of neurological immune-mediated disorders. TCRdb itself ran the 5' RACE reads through MiXCR, one entry per CDR3 protein. This table holds some 83,000 distinct CDR3 sequences, 2.6% found once. Source material: PBMCs. The receptors were gathered from a woman under 40 with multiple sclerosis.

This clonotype was seen repeatedly, ten times or more. V is TRBV30 and J is TRBJ2-7; TRBD2 agrees at 10 bases. CDR3 length: 12 residues. Germline V CDR1 and CDR2: GTSNPN, SVGIG (reference sequence). Losses at the gene ends were 3 bases for V and 6 bases for J; bases not matched to a gene: 2. The CDR3 loop is CAWSPSGSEQYF. The CDR3 region has the DNA TGTGCCTGGAGCCCTAGCGGGAGCGAGCAGTACTTC.

This clonotype was detected only a few times. The V and J genes are TRBV7-6 and TRBJ2-2; TRBD2 matches at 9 bases. Germline assignment: CDR1 SGHVS and CDR2 FNYEAQ. V shed 2 bases, J shed 5 bases, and the junction held 6 bases outside the gene matches. This CDR3 comprises 16 residues. CDR3 amino acids: CASSLLAGGSTGELFF. Here the CDR3 DNA reads TGTGCCAGCAGCTTATTGGCGGGAGGGTCAACCGGGGAGCTGTTTTTT.

This clonotype was picked up many times. J is TRBJ2-7 and V is TRBV5-1; tentatively, D is TRBD2 (6 bases). The CDR3 is 15 residues long. CDR1 SGHRS and CDR2 YFSETQ come from the germline V gene. V was shortened by 0 bases and J by 3 bases, with 13 bases between the two germline ends. This chain's CDR3 is CASSLELAEIYEQYF. The DNA of the CDR3 is TGCGCCAGCAGCTTGGAGTTAGCGGAGATCTACGAGCAGTACTTC.

The chain combines TRBV7-2 with TRBJ2-2; a possible D gene is TRBD1 (6 bases). The CDR3 length is 15 residues. Germline assignment: CDR1 SGHTA and CDR2 FQGNSA. The V end was cut by 2 bases, the J end by 6 bases, with 13 bases between. The CDR3 DNA follows: TGTGCCAGCAGCTTATCAGGGGCCTTCCCCGGGGAGCTGTTTTTT. It specifies CASSLSGAFPGELFF.

There are many counts of this clonotype. CDR3 nucleotide sequence: TGTGCCAGCAGCGTAGGGTACAGTACCTACGAGCAGTACTTC. This translates into CASSVGYSTYEQYF. J is TRBJ2-7 and V is TRBV9; D is unresolved. Trimming left V 0 bases short and J 2 bases short, with 9 bases between. Germline loops: CDR1 SGDLS, CDR2 YYNGEE. The CDR3 is 14 residues long.

This clonotype occurred many times. The V gene is TRBV5-1, the J gene TRBJ2-2, with a weak D call TRBD2 (6 bases). The germline V and J ends were trimmed by 1 base and 3 bases, with 19 bases remaining between them. There are 18 residues in the CDR3. The germline V gene encodes CDR1 SGHRS and CDR2 YFSETQ. CDR3 nucleotides: TGCGCCAGCAGCTTGATAAAAGGGCGGGATTTCGACACCGGGGAGCTGTTTTTT. Amino acids: CASSLIKGRDFDTGELFF.

This clonotype has a count of ten or more. The CDR3: CSARTPLAPEPLPPYEQYF. The CDR3 coding sequence is TGCAGTGCTAGAACCCCGCTAGCGCCTGAACCCCTTCCGCCCTACGAGCAGTACTTC. The chain employs TRBV20-1 and TRBJ2-7, with D possibly TRBD2 on 6 matching bases. This CDR3 has 19 residues. Germline CDR1 DFQATT, CDR2 SNEGSKA (reference sequence). Trimming removed 2 bases at V and 2 bases at J, with 28 bases between.

This clonotype was detected ten times or more. V and J are TRBV7-2 and TRBJ2-7; no reliable D call. The CDR3 contains 13 residues. V lost 5 bases to trimming and J lost 2 bases, with 10 bases between them. Germline CDR1 SGHTA, CDR2 FQGNSA. CDR3 bases: TGTGCCAGCAGCCCACCCCTCACCTACGAGCAGTACTTC. Its protein is CASSPPLTYEQYF.

This clonotype was seen many times. The chain couples TRBV10-3 to TRBJ1-2; 9 nucleotides line up with TRBD1. Germline lookup yields CDR1 ENHRY and CDR2 SYGVKD. Unmatched junction bases numbered 7, after V lost 8 bases and J lost 6 bases. This CDR3 is built from 13 residues. DNA of the CDR3: TGTGCCATCCCAACAGGGGGCGCGGATGGCTACACCTTC. As protein: CAIPTGGADGYTF.

This clonotype was seen at least ten times. This chain connects TRBV24-1 to TRBJ2-1; D possibly uses TRBD1 or TRBD2 (5 bases each). CDR3 length equals 14 residues. Germline V gene data show CDR1 as KGHDR and CDR2 as SFDVKD. V shed 8 bases and J shed 7 bases, with 17 bases lying between them. This CDR3 is CATTSGPLENEQFF. The CDR3 bases are TGTGCCACCACCTCGGGACCCCTCGAGAATGAGCAGTTCTTC.

There are many counts of this clonotype. The rearrangement joins TRBV5-1 to TRBJ2-7, with a weak D call TRBD2 (7 bases). CDR3 length: 14 amino acids. The V gene lost 1 base and the J gene lost 4 bases, with 12 bases spanning the gap. Germline-derived CDR1 and CDR2 are SGHRS and YFSETQ. The CDR3 spells CASSLIRGGYEQYF. For the CDR3, the DNA is TGCGCCAGCAGCTTGATTAGGGGGGGGTACGAGCAGTACTTC.

This clonotype has at least ten counts. The chain combines TRBV6-6 with TRBJ2-5; possible D gene TRBD1, 7 bases. From germline, CDR1 is MNHNY and CDR2 SVGAGI (reference sequence). This CDR3 comprises 13 residues. The germline V and J ends were trimmed by 7 bases and 9 bases, with 18 bases remaining between them. The CDR3: CASNDRVGRSQYF. DNA of the CDR3: TGTGCCAGCAATGACAGGGTGGGGAGGTCCCAGTACTTC.

This clonotype was observed many times. This chain joins TRBV20-1 and TRBJ2-7, with 7 bases matching TRBD2. Germline-derived CDR1 and CDR2 are DFQATT and SNEGSKA (reference sequence). V was clipped by 2 bases and J by 3 bases; unmatched bases: 4. The CDR3 length is 13 residues. In DNA form, the CDR3 reads TGCAGTGCTAGAAAAGCGGGATTCTACGAGCAGTACTTC. It translates to CSARKAGFYEQYF.

This clonotype was counted many times. The CDR3: CASRPGQRSNEQYF. The CDR3 DNA follows: TGTGCCAGCAGGCCGGGACAACGGTCCAACGAGCAGTACTTC. This rearrangement joins TRBV28 to TRBJ2-7, with D perhaps matching TRBD1 (6 bases). CDR3 length: 14 residues. The V and J ends lost 6 bases and 5 bases respectively, with 17 bases between them. The germline V gene encodes CDR1 MDHEN and CDR2 SYDVKM. Complete variable domain (other parts from reference TRBV28 and TRBJ2-7): DVKVTQSSRYLVKRTGEKVFLECVQDMDHENMFWYRQDPGLGLRLIYFSYDVKMKEKGDIPEGYSVSREKKERFSLILESASTNQTSMYLCASRPGQRSNEQYFGPGTRLTVT.

This clonotype was seen at least ten times. This chain uses TRBV29-1 with TRBJ2-7; no clear D. V was trimmed by 4 bases and J by 3 bases, leaving 13 bases between them. CDR1 SQVTM and CDR2 ANQGSEA come from the germline V gene. The CDR3 totals 13 residues. CDR3 in DNA: TGCAGCGTTGGGGTGCCAGAATACTACGAGCAGTACTTC. It codes for CSVGVPEYYEQYF.

This clonotype was seen repeatedly, ten times or more. At one boundary the junction diverges from the germline segment, which might be a read error. CDR3 sequence (DNA): TGCGCCAGCAGCCCCGGGGACTATGGCTACACCTTC. Translated: CASSPGDYGYTF. The genes are TRBV28 and TRBJ1-2; D unresolved. Germline V CDR1 and CDR2: MDHEN, SYDVKM. This CDR3 has 12 residues.